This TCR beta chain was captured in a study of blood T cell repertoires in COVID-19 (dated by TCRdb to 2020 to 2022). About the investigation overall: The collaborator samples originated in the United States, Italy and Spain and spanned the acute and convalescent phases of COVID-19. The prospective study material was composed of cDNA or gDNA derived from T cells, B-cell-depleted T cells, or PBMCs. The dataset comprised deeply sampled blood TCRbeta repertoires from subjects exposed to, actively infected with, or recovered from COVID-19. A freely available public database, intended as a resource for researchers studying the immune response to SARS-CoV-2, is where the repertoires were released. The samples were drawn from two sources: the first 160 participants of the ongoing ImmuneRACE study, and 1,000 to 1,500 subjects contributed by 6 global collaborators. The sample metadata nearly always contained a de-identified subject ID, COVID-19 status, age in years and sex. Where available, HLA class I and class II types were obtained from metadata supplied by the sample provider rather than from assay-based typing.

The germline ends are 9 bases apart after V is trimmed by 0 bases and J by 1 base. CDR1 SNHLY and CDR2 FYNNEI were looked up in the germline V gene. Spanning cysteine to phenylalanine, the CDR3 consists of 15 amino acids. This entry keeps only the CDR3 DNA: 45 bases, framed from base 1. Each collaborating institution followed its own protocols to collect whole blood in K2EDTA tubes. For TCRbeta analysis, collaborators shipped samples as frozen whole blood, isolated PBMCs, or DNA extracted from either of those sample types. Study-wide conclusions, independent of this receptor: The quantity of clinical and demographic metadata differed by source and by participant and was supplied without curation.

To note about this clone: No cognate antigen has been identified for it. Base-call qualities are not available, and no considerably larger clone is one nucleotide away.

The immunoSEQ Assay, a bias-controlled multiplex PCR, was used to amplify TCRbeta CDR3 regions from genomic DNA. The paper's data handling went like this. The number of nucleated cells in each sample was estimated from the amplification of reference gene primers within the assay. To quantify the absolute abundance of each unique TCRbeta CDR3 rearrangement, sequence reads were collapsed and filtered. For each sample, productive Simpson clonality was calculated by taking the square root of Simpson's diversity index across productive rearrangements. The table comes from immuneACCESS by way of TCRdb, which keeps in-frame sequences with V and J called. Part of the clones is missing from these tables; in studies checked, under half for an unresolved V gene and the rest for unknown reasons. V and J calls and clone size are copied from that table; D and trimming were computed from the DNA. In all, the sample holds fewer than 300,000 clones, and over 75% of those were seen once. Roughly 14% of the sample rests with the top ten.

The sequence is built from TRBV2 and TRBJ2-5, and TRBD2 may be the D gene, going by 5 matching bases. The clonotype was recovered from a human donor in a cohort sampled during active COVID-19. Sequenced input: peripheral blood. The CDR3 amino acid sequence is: CASSEAEVLQETQYF. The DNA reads TGTGCCAGCAGTGAAGCGGAGGTTCTCCAAGAGACCCAGTACTTC.